The present TCR beta chain was sequenced within a study of T cell responses to AZD1222 COVID-19 vaccine. V was shortened by 4 bases and J by 5 bases, with 14 bases between the two germline ends. This CDR3 is built from 14 residues. Germline assignment: CDR1 SGHTA and CDR2 FQGNSA. Findings and limits, study-wide: Sampling captured repertoires only after the peak T cell response.

Clones were read by immunoSEQ multiplex PCR, and TCRdb kept only the in-frame ones, dropping some. The sample includes about 180,000 clones, approximately 94% of them seen just once. Concerning this clone: Antigen specificity is unknown.

This clonotype was obtained from an adult who received the AZD1222 COVID-19 vaccine. Material: peripheral blood, obtained 28 days after the second AZD1222 dose. This rearrangement joins TRBV7-2 to TRBJ2-5; D is unclear. The CDR3 region is CASSYGWRMETQYF. CDR3 nucleotides: TGTGCCAGCAGCTACGGCTGGCGGATGGAGACCCAGTACTTC.